This T cell receptor beta chain was identified in a study of shared clonotypes between healthy human individuals. Study details: CD8 memory received one plate per donor, CD8 naive two, CD4 memory three and CD4 naive three.

As to this clone: The antigen is undetermined.

Notes on the study in general: A handful of donors held about 4.5% of naive CD4 clonotypes in common. Shared clonotypes across all four donors exceeded non-shared ones in generation probability. Genetic and exposure-history diversity was limited by the small donor number.

Naive CD8 cells lacked CD45RO, underwent positive selection for CCR7 and left out terminally differentiated effector memory CD45RA+ cells. Assay: immunoSEQ multiplex PCR; the TCRdb copy retains only in-frame clones and omits some. This sample carries about 2 million clones, over 85% of them seen once, and the ten largest clones take roughly 1.2%. The sample taken for sequencing was naive CD8+ T cells sorted from blood. This TCR came from a man aged 18 to 30 in good health.

CDR3 DNA: TGTGCCAGCAGCCTTGCAGGAAATTCACCCCTCCACTTT. As protein: CASSLAGNSPLHF. This rearrangement joins TRBV14 to TRBJ1-6; no reliable D call. Germline CDR1 and CDR2: SGHDN and FVKESK. V was shortened by 4 bases and J by 7 bases, with 8 bases between the two germline ends. The CDR3 loop spans 13 amino acids.